This T cell receptor (beta chain) emerged from a study of identifying expanded T cells in peripheral blood. Findings of the study overall: Over two and four weeks, about 16.4 and 19 clones changed, versus more than 1 between replicates. Variance in clone template counts between approximately 2-week samples significantly increased with total template count across all healthy donors.

Method: immunoSEQ multiplex PCR; TCRdb's copy keeps in-frame clones and lacks some. The repertoire holds under 150,000 clones, with 86% as singletons. Collection occurred without any documented infections or immune events in donors. Notes on this clone: Its matching antigen is unknown.

This receptor was obtained from a person aged 18 to 75 in good health. Sequencing was done on a sample of blood.

Here the CDR3 reads CASSLEPWARVNSPLHF. The CDR3 DNA reads TGCGCCAGCAGCTTAGAGCCTTGGGCACGAGTAAATTCACCCCTCCACTTT. This chain links TRBV5-1 with TRBJ1-6, with D unresolved. V lost 2 bases, J lost 7 bases, and 19 bases lay in between. The germline V gene has CDR1 SGHRS and CDR2 YFSETQ. CDR3 length equals 17 residues.